This TCR beta chain is drawn from a study of blood T cell repertoires in COVID-19. For the study at large: From T cells, B-cell-depleted T cells, or PBMCs came the material, which was cDNA or gDNA.

Assay used: immunoSEQ multiplex PCR; TCRdb lists only in-frame clones, some missing. The sample yields roughly 78,000 clones, 86% seen once. CDR1 is ENHRY and CDR2 is SYGVKD in the germline V gene. V shed 2 bases and J shed 0 bases, with 4 bases lying between them. The CDR3 loop spans 13 amino acids. The chain has TRBV10-3 and TRBJ1-1; D is uncertain. The sequence was obtained from a woman aged 55-70 years with acute or convalescent COVID-19. Sequenced material: peripheral blood. The chain's CDR3 is CAISEGLNTEAFF. The CDR3 DNA is TGTGCCATCAGTGAGGGCCTGAACACTGAAGCTTTCTTT.